The 17 T cell receptor beta chains reported below all come from one sample, sequenced in a study of blood T cell repertoires in COVID-19. TCRdb keeps only in-frame clones here, not all; method: immunoSEQ multiplex PCR. The sample contains 300,000 to 450,000 clones, roughly 90% of which appear only once. The sequenced material came from PBMCs or T cells enriched from blood (not recorded which). The receptors originated from a woman between 25 and 40 years old who had been exposed to COVID-19.

This clone was observed many times. This chain connects TRBV7-9 to TRBJ1-6; 7 positions match TRBD1. The germline V gene encodes CDR1 SEHNR and CDR2 FQNEAQ (reference sequence). The ends lost 4 bases at V and 6 bases at J; junction bases unmatched: 3. This CDR3 is 14 amino acids long. The chain's CDR3 is CASSSTGINSPLHF. CDR3 DNA sequence: TGTGCCAGCAGCTCGACAGGGATTAATTCACCCCTCCACTTT.

The chain has TRBV20-1 and TRBJ2-2; 7 nucleotides agree with TRBD1. The CDR3 is 14 amino acids. After removal of 3 bases from V and 1 base from J, the junction contained 2 bases not matched to a gene. From germline, CDR1 is DFQATT and CDR2 SNEGSKA (reference sequence). The DNA of the CDR3 is TGCAGTGCTAGTCACAGGGGGAACACCGGGGAGCTGTTTTTT. Protein: CSASHRGNTGELFF.

The chain is built from TRBV4-1 and TRBJ2-2; 12 bases are shared with TRBD2. V lost 6 bases, J lost 0 bases, and 11 bases stayed unmatched. The CDR3 is made up of 19 amino acids. Germline V gene data show CDR1 as MGHRA and CDR2 as YSYEKL. The CDR3 spells CASSFRLAGETANTGELFF. DNA of the CDR3: TGCGCCAGCAGTTTCAGACTAGCGGGAGAGACCGCGAACACCGGGGAGCTGTTTTTT.

The chain is built from TRBV12-3 or TRBV12-4 and TRBJ2-1; 7 bases are a match to TRBD2. The length of the CDR3 is 12 residues. After removal of 7 bases from V and 10 bases from J, the junction contained 7 bases not matched to a gene. The chain's CDR3 is CASTLGGREQFF. As DNA, the CDR3 is TGTGCCAGCACCCTGGGCGGGAGAGAGCAGTTCTTC.

The chain recombines TRBV30 with TRBJ2-1; D unclear. Germline-derived CDR1 and CDR2 are GTSNPN and SVGIG (reference sequence). The ends were cut back, 2 bases at V and 8 bases at J, with 13 bases in the middle. The CDR3 sequence is 13 residues long. Here the CDR3 DNA reads TGTGCCTGGAGTTGGCAGCGTCTGGATGAGCAGTTCTTC. Its translation is CAWSWQRLDEQFF. The full variable domain, with the rest looked up from reference TRBV30 and TRBJ2-1, is SQTIHQWPATLVQPVGSPLSLECTVEGTSNPNLYWYRQAAGRGLQLLFYSVGIGQISSEVPQNLSASRPQDRQFILSSKKLLLSDSGFYLCAWSWQRLDEQFFGPGTRLTVL.

The chain is built from TRBV19 and TRBJ2-5; TRBD2 matches 8 bases. The length of the CDR3 is 14 residues. V lost 7 bases, J lost 0 bases, and 4 bases stayed unmatched. CDR1 LNHDA and CDR2 SQIVND come from the germline V gene (reference sequence). Here the CDR3 DNA reads TGTGCCAGTAACCCGGGGGGGTACCAAGAGACCCAGTACTTC. Amino acid sequence: CASNPGGYQETQYF.

The rearrangement joins TRBV7-9 to TRBJ1-1; no firm D call. Trimming removed 3 bases from V and 0 bases from J, with 11 bases in between. The germline V gene encodes CDR1 SEHNR and CDR2 FQNEAQ (reference sequence). The CDR3 contains 15 residues. CDR3 residues: CASSLAGGMNTEAFF. The CDR3 DNA reads TGTGCCAGCAGCTTGGCAGGAGGTATGAACACTGAAGCTTTCTTT.

This rearrangement joins TRBV7-2 to TRBJ2-7; TRBD1 matches at 8 bases. The CDR3 is 15 amino acids. Germline V CDR1 and CDR2: SGHTA, FQGNSA. Germline trimming cut 0 bases from V and 2 bases from J; bases unmatched to any gene: 3. CDR3 coding DNA: TGTGCCAGCAGCTTAGCCGCACAGGGGGCCTACGAGCAGTACTTC. Protein product: CASSLAAQGAYEQYF.

The chain links TRBV20-1 to TRBJ1-1, with D perhaps matching TRBD1 (5 bases). Germline CDR1 is DFQATT and CDR2 is SNEGSKA (reference sequence). This CDR3 comprises 11 residues. Trimming shortened V by 1 base and J by 10 bases, and 10 bases separated the two germline ends. The CDR3 protein is CSARAGGVAFF. Written as DNA, the CDR3 is TGCAGTGCTAGAGCGGGGGGGGTAGCTTTCTTT.

The chain has TRBV5-5 and TRBJ2-5; 8 positions match TRBD1. This CDR3 is built from 13 residues. Trimming cost V 3 bases and J 5 bases; bases outside gene matches: 3. CDR1 is SGHKS and CDR2 is YYEKEE in the germline V gene (reference sequence). CDR3 amino acids: CASSWTGQETQYF. In DNA, the CDR3 is TGTGCCAGCAGCTGGACAGGGCAGGAGACCCAGTACTTC.

The chain is built from TRBV28 and TRBJ1-4; D is uncertain. V shed 5 bases and J shed 7 bases, with 17 bases lying between them. Germline values: CDR1 MDHEN, CDR2 SYDVKM. The CDR3 loop spans 15 amino acids. CDR3 region: CASSKPGVPGEKLFF. The DNA of the CDR3 is TGTGCCAGCAGTAAACCGGGAGTACCGGGTGAAAAACTGTTTTTT. Full variable domain (missing parts from reference TRBV28 and TRBJ1-4): DVKVTQSSRYLVKRTGEKVFLECVQDMDHENMFWYRQDPGLGLRLIYFSYDVKMKEKGDIPEGYSVSREKKERFSLILESASTNQTSMYLCASSKPGVPGEKLFFGSGTQLSVL.

This sequence joins TRBV7-3 and TRBJ1-1; possible D gene TRBD1, 5 bases. The germline gives CDR1 SGHTA, CDR2 FQGTGA. The CDR3 length is 14 residues. The V and J ends lost 5 bases and 2 bases respectively, with 12 bases between them. Written as DNA, the CDR3 is TGTGCCAGCAGCGCTGGGGCCCACAACACTGAAGCTTTCTTT. As protein: CASSAGAHNTEAFF.

This sequence joins TRBV27 and TRBJ2-2, with D perhaps TRBD1 (5 bases). The CDR3 totals 13 residues. The V end lost 4 bases, the J end lost 4 bases, and 7 bases lay between the germline ends. The V gene's germline CDR1 is MNHEY and CDR2 SMNVEV (reference sequence). In DNA form, the CDR3 reads TGTGCCAGCAGTTCCGACAGCACCGGGGAGCTGTTTTTT. This sequence encodes CASSSDSTGELFF.

The V and J genes are TRBV12-3 or TRBV12-4 and TRBJ1-1, with a weak D call TRBD1 (5 bases). The V end was cut by 3 bases, the J end by 1 base, with 6 bases between. This CDR3 is 13 amino acids long. CDR3 sequence: CASSFQGNTEAFF. The CDR3 DNA reads as TGTGCCAGCAGTTTTCAGGGGAACACTGAAGCTTTCTTT.

J is TRBJ2-1 and V is TRBV24-1; D gene uncertain. In germline, CDR1 is KGHDR, CDR2 SFDVKD. V was pared by 0 bases and J by 7 bases, with 12 bases between. The CDR3 extends over 15 amino acids. Here the CDR3 DNA reads TGTGCCACCAGTGATTTGAGAAGTATCGGTAATGAGCAGTTCTTC. It is translated as CATSDLRSIGNEQFF.

The rearrangement links TRBV30 to TRBJ1-1; maybe TRBD1 (5 bases). Germline assignment: CDR1 GTSNPN and CDR2 SVGIG (reference sequence). This CDR3 has 13 amino acids. Trimming stripped 0 bases from V and 1 base from J, with 6 bases between. The CDR3 here is CAWSVGQNTEAFF. The CDR3 bases are TGTGCCTGGAGTGTTGGACAGAACACTGAAGCTTTCTTT.

Regarding this clone: Additional DNA sequences in this sample encode the identical CDR3. V usage is TRBV20-1 and J usage is TRBJ2-5; D not resolved. Trimming cost V 6 bases and J 5 bases, with 7 bases left between them. CDR1 is DFQATT and CDR2 is SNEGSKA in the germline V gene (reference sequence). There are 10 residues in the CDR3. CDR3 protein: CSAWRETQYF. CDR3 bases: TGCAGTGCCTGGCGGGAGACCCAGTACTTC.